The 13 T cell receptor beta chains presented below share a single source sample, sequenced in a study of blood T cell repertoires in COVID-19. Repertoires were generated with immunoSEQ multiplex PCR, while TCRdb's copy carries only in-frame clones and drops some. The profile shows some 97,000 clones, about 90% of them singletons. Sample: peripheral blood. The origin of the receptors is a human donor in a cohort sampled during active COVID-19.

This clone turned up a few times. This chain uses TRBV4-1 with TRBJ1-5; 8 nucleotides match TRBD1. Germline V gene data show CDR1 as MGHRA and CDR2 as YSYEKL. The J segment lost 4 bases and the V segment lost 4 bases, leaving 6 bases of the junction unmatched. This CDR3 has 15 amino acids. CDR3 sequence (DNA): TGCGCCAGCAGCCTATCCGGGACAGGTAATCAGCCCCAGCATTTT. It is translated as CASSLSGTGNQPQHF.

The chain couples TRBV29-1 to TRBJ1-5; 8 positions agree with TRBD1. This CDR3 is built from 13 residues. CDR1 and CDR2 from the germline V gene are SQVTM and ANQGSEA. Trimming at V came to 5 bases and at J to 3 bases, leaving 3 bases not matched to a gene. The CDR3 loop is CSVQGAPNQPQHF. Written as DNA, the CDR3 is TGCAGCGTTCAGGGGGCTCCCAATCAGCCCCAGCATTTT.

This chain uses TRBV7-2 with TRBJ2-7; 7 bases are a match to TRBD1. The CDR3 loop spans 14 amino acids. Losses at the gene ends were 5 bases for V and 2 bases for J; bases not matched to a gene: 6. Germline CDR1 and CDR2: SGHTA and FQGNSA. CDR3 protein: CASSQPGGTYEQYF. CDR3 coding DNA: TGTGCCAGCAGCCAGCCAGGGGGTACCTACGAGCAGTACTTC.

The chain links TRBV11-1 to TRBJ2-1; 9 bases line up with TRBD1. Germline trimming cut 4 bases from V and 3 bases from J; bases unmatched to any gene: 4. This CDR3 is built from 15 residues. CDR1 SGHAT and CDR2 FQDESV come from the germline V gene (reference sequence). Here the CDR3 reads CASSSQDRGYNEQFF. The CDR3 DNA sequence: TGTGCCAGCAGCTCGCAGGACAGGGGCTACAATGAGCAGTTCTTC. Full variable domain (outside the CDR3, taken from reference TRBV11-1 and TRBJ2-1): EAEVAQSPRYKITEKSQAVAFWCDPISGHATLYWYRQILGQGPELLVQFQDESVVDDSQLPKDRFSAERLKGVDSTLKIQPAELGDSAMYLCASSSQDRGYNEQFFGPGTRLTVL.

The chain is built from TRBV6-1 and TRBJ2-2, with D perhaps matching TRBD2 (6 bases). Germline V gene lookup returns CDR1 MNHNS and CDR2 SASEGT. The CDR3 is made up of 17 amino acids. V shed 4 bases and J shed 6 bases, with 21 bases lying between them. CDR3 sequence: CASSGGGRVKFAGELFF. DNA for the CDR3: TGTGCCAGCAGTGGGGGAGGCAGGGTAAAATTTGCCGGGGAGCTGTTTTTT.

V is TRBV10-3 and J is TRBJ2-7; TRBD1 might be the D (6 bases). V was clipped by 0 bases and J by 6 bases, with 15 bases between them. In germline, CDR1 is ENHRY, CDR2 SYGVKD. The CDR3 spans 15 residues. CDR3 amino acids: CAISESTQQGSEQYF. CDR3 coding DNA: TGTGCCATCAGTGAGTCGACTCAGCAGGGGAGCGAGCAGTACTTC.

In its sample, this clone was seen a few times. This chain uses TRBV5-6 with TRBJ1-6; 8 nucleotides align to TRBD1. Unmatched junction bases numbered 4, after V lost 2 bases and J lost 0 bases. CDR3 length equals 17 residues. Germline V lookup: CDR1 SGHDT, CDR2 YYEEEE. This CDR3 is CASSFWDRYSYNSPLHF. The CDR3 DNA reads as TGTGCCAGCAGCTTTTGGGACAGGTACTCCTATAATTCACCCCTCCACTTT.

The chain couples TRBV9 to TRBJ2-7; a possible D gene is TRBD2 (6 bases). The CDR3 sequence is 16 residues long. Germline values: CDR1 SGDLS, CDR2 YYNGEE. V lost 3 bases, J lost 2 bases, and 18 bases lay in between. The CDR3 spells CASSAGWAGTPYEQYF. The CDR3, as DNA: TGTGCCAGCAGCGCAGGTTGGGCGGGAACCCCCTACGAGCAGTACTTC.

V gene TRBV19 combines with J gene TRBJ2-3, with D possibly TRBD2 on 6 matching bases. The CDR3 length is 15 residues. Germline values: CDR1 LNHDA, CDR2 SQIVND (reference sequence). The V end lost 4 bases, the J end lost 3 bases, and 14 bases lay between the germline ends. DNA for the CDR3: TGTGCCAGTAGTAGGGGACTGGCGGGAACAGATACGCAGTATTTT. Residues: CASSRGLAGTDTQYF.

The CDR3 loop reads CSAGDNTDTQYF. The CDR3 DNA follows: TGCAGCGCCGGGGACAACACAGATACGCAGTATTTT. The chain carries TRBV29-1 and TRBJ2-3; perhaps TRBD1 as D (6 bases). The CDR3 contains 12 residues. V lost 7 bases, J lost 2 bases, and 10 bases lay in between. CDR1 and CDR2 (germline): SQVTM, ANQGSEA.

The rearrangement links TRBV7-8 to TRBJ2-7, with 8 bases that match TRBD2. The CDR3 sequence is 14 residues long. Germline V lookup: CDR1 SGHVS, CDR2 FQNEAQ. The V gene end was trimmed by 5 bases and the J gene end by 4 bases; junction bases not matched to a gene: 7. CDR3 loop: CASSPGLGVYEQYF. CDR3 bases: TGTGCCAGCAGCCCGGGACTAGGAGTATACGAGCAGTACTTC.

The chain couples TRBV19 to TRBJ1-5, with 7 bases identical to TRBD1. The CDR3 covers 15 residues. The V gene end was trimmed by 7 bases and the J gene end by 4 bases; junction bases not matched to a gene: 10. Germline CDR1 and CDR2: LNHDA and SQIVND (reference sequence). CDR3 bases: TGTGCCAGTAACTCTCACAGGGGTAATAATCAGCCCCAGCATTTT. Amino acids: CASNSHRGNNQPQHF.

V gene TRBV11-2 combines with J gene TRBJ1-1, with D hard to call. CDR3 size: 13 residues. Looked up from germline, CDR1 is SGHAT and CDR2 is FQNNGV. Trimming removed 2 bases at V and 2 bases at J, with 6 bases between. The CDR3 DNA follows: TGTGCCAGCAGCTTAAGGAGTAACACTGAAGCTTTCTTT. Translating gives CASSLRSNTEAFF.